The entry below gives a single T cell receptor beta chain sequence along with its context. As yet, its antigen is unknown. This sample stems from a study of shared clonotypes between healthy human individuals. Study background: The donor group consisted of a couple of women and a few men, aged 18 to 49.

Splitting of each subset's genomic DNA was done evenly across several immunoSEQ plates. Profiling relied on immunoSEQ multiplex PCR, and the TCRdb table lists in-frame clones only, not all of them. The table lists around 1.5 million clones, 95% to 99% of them singletons. General study findings and limits: Estimated richness was generally greater in naive than memory subsets.

In germline, CDR1 is SGHTA, CDR2 FQGNSA. Trimming stripped 1 base from V and 5 bases from J, with 8 bases between. The CDR3 sequence is 13 residues long. Sequencing input: naive CD4+ T cells sorted from blood. The sample's subset: CD45RA+ positively selected. The TCR sequence derives from a man in his thirties or forties in good health. The chain is built from TRBV7-2 and TRBJ1-1, with D unclear. Here the CDR3 DNA reads TGTGCCAGCAGCTTAGTAGGGATGACTGAAGCTTTCTTT. This gives the protein CASSLVGMTEAFF. The full variable domain, rest sourced from reference TRBV7-2 and TRBJ1-1, is GAGVSQSPSNKVTEKGKDVELRCDPISGHTALYWYRQSLGQGLEFLIYFQGNSAPDKSGLPSDRFSAERTGGSVSTLTIQRTQQEDSAVYLCASSLVGMTEAFFGQGTRLTVV.